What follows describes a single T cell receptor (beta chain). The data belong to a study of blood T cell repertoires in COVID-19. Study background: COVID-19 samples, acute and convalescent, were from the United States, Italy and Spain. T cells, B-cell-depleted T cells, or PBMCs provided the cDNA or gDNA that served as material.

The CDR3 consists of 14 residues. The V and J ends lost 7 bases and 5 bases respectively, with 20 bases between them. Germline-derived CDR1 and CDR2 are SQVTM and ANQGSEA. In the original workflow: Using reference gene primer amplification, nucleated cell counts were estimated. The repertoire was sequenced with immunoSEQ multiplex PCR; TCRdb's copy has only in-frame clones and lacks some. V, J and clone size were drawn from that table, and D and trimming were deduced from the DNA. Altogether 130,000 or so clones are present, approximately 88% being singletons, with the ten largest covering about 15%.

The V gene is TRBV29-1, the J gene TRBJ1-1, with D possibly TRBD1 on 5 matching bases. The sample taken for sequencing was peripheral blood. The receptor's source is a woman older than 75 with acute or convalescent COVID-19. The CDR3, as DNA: TGCAGCGGCGAAGAGCGGGGCGCGAGGACTGAAGCTTTCTTT. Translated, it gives CSGEERGARTEAFF.